Below, 16 T cell receptor beta chains from the same sample are listed, as sequenced in a study of CD8 T cells in ankylosing spondylitis. MiXCR was run by TCRdb on the 5' RACE reads, yielding one entry per CDR3 protein. This sample has 250,000 or so distinct CDR3 sequences; about a sixth occur once, and the top ten carry more than 25%. Sequenced sample: blood, either unsorted or a sorted T cell fraction (not recorded which). All receptors come from a male donor with ankylosing spondylitis or in good health (not recorded which).

The chain is built from TRBV4-1 and TRBJ1-5; D is unclear. The CDR3 totals 15 residues. CDR1 MGHRA and CDR2 YSYEKL come from the germline V gene. V lost 0 bases, J lost 5 bases, and 11 bases lay in between. The CDR3 nucleotides read TGCGCCAGCAGCCAAGAGTCGGGTCGCCATCAGCCCCAGCATTTT. This encodes CASSQESGRHQPQHF.

The chain is built from TRBV29-1 and TRBJ2-5; D might be TRBD1 (6 bases). V lost 4 bases and J lost 5, with 17 bases in between. Looked up from germline, CDR1 is SQVTM and CDR2 is ANQGSEA. The CDR3 extends over 14 amino acids. In DNA, the CDR3 is TGCAGCGTTGTAAGCAGGGGTGATTCGGAGACCCAGTACTTC. Its translation: CSVVSRGDSETQYF.

This rearrangement joins TRBV29-1 to TRBJ2-2; D gene uncertain. The CDR3 is made up of 11 amino acids. CDR1 is SQVTM, CDR2 ANQGSEA, per germline. V was trimmed by 5 bases and J by 7 bases, leaving 8 bases between them. As DNA, the CDR3 is TGCAGCGTTCGGATCAACGGGGAGCTGTTTTTT. This codes for CSVRINGELFF.

This clonotype was counted only a few times. This sequence joins TRBV4-1 and TRBJ2-2; D tentatively reads TRBD1 or TRBD2 (5 bases each). Germline CDR1 reads MGHRA; CDR2 reads YSYEKL. V gave up 4 bases and J gave up 2 bases, with 8 bases separating them. The CDR3 loop spans 14 amino acids. The CDR3 loop is CASSRGDNTGELFF. The CDR3 bases are TGCGCCAGCAGCCGAGGGGACAACACCGGGGAGCTGTTTTTT.

There are a few counts of this clonotype. The V call is TRBV7-9, the J call TRBJ2-5, with unresolved D. This CDR3 has 15 residues. The V gene lost 2 bases and the J gene lost 3 bases, with 13 bases spanning the gap. Germline V gene lookup returns CDR1 SEHNR and CDR2 FQNEAQ (reference sequence). The CDR3 nucleotides are TGTGCCAGCAGCTTATATGGGCCTGTCGAAGAGACCCAGTACTTC. Its protein product is CASSLYGPVEETQYF.

The rearrangement uses TRBV5-5 and TRBJ2-2, with a tentative D call TRBD1 (5 bases). The CDR3 spans 16 residues. Germline V gives CDR1 SGHKS, CDR2 YYEKEE (reference sequence). Deletions cut 6 bases from V and 7 bases from J, with 22 bases between. The CDR3: CASMTDNAFKDGELFF. Written as DNA, the CDR3 is TGTGCCAGCATGACGGACAACGCCTTCAAAGACGGGGAGCTGTTTTTT.

This clonotype was seen a few times. The chain links TRBV4-1 to TRBJ2-7, with D perhaps TRBD1 (5 bases). Looked up from germline, CDR1 is MGHRA and CDR2 is YSYEKL. CDR3 length: 16 residues. The germline V and J ends were trimmed by 4 bases and 5 bases, with 21 bases remaining between them. CDR3 loop: CASSPVGAVSTDEQYF. The DNA of the CDR3 is TGCGCCAGCAGCCCGGTTGGGGCAGTATCTACTGACGAGCAGTACTTC.

This clonotype was recorded a few times. The chain links TRBV5-1 to TRBJ1-1; 7 positions agree with TRBD1. Germline V gene sequence: CDR1 SGHRS, CDR2 YFSETQ. CDR3 size: 16 residues. J was trimmed by 0 bases and V by 1 base; bases with no gene match: 6. CDR3 residues: CASSLPVGQMNTEAFF. In nucleotides, the CDR3 is TGCGCCAGCAGCTTGCCTGTGGGACAGATGAACACTGAAGCTTTCTTT.

The chain carries TRBV4-1 and TRBJ1-1, with unresolved D. Germline assignment: CDR1 MGHRA and CDR2 YSYEKL. V was pared by 1 base and J by 1 base, with 4 bases between. The CDR3 runs 13 residues. The CDR3 DNA follows: TGCGCCAGCAGCCAAGCGAAGAACACTGAAGCTTTCTTT. As protein: CASSQAKNTEAFF.

This clonotype was picked up one time. The chain is built from TRBV3-1 and TRBJ2-7; perhaps TRBD1 as D (6 bases). This CDR3 has 16 residues. Trimming removed 1 base from V and 0 bases from J, with 13 bases in between. The germline V gene has CDR1 LGHDT and CDR2 YNNKEL (reference sequence). For the CDR3, the DNA is TGTGCCAGCAGCCAAGCCCACCGGACAGACTCCTACGAGCAGTACTTC. Residues: CASSQAHRTDSYEQYF.

The chain couples TRBV4-3 to TRBJ2-7, with D maybe TRBD1 (5 bases). Germline V gene lookup returns CDR1 LGHNA and CDR2 YSLEER. Trimming removed 0 bases from V and 1 base from J, with 13 bases in between. The CDR3 consists of 16 residues. CDR3 bases: TGCGCCAGCAGCCAAGATTGGCAGGGTTCGTCCTACGAGCAGTACTTC. This sequence encodes CASSQDWQGSSYEQYF.

This chain joins TRBV28 and TRBJ2-7; 7 nucleotides align to TRBD1. Germline V gene sequence: CDR1 MDHEN, CDR2 SYDVKM. V shed 5 bases and J 5 bases; nucleotides not matched to a gene: 15. The CDR3 has 16 residues. The CDR3 reads CASSILGQDPLDEQYF. The CDR3 nucleotides read TGTGCCAGCAGTATTCTCGGACAGGACCCTTTAGACGAGCAGTACTTC. Supplemented by reference TRBV28 and TRBJ2-7, the full variable domain reads DVKVTQSSRYLVKRTGEKVFLECVQDMDHENMFWYRQDPGLGLRLIYFSYDVKMKEKGDIPEGYSVSREKKERFSLILESASTNQTSMYLCASSILGQDPLDEQYFGPGTRLTVT.

This clonotype has just a few counts. The chain combines TRBV27 with TRBJ2-7; weak D call: TRBD2 (6 bases). Between the trimmed V and J ends, which lost 5 bases and 4 bases, there was a span of 18 bases. This CDR3 comprises 15 residues. The V gene's germline CDR1 is MNHEY and CDR2 SMNVEV (reference sequence). CDR3 in DNA: TGTGCCAGCAGTCCCCGGGACGGTGGGGGGTACGAGCAGTACTTC. This codes for CASSPRDGGGYEQYF.

This clonotype has more than one count but fewer than ten. The chain recombines TRBV4-3 with TRBJ2-7; 10 bases align to TRBD1. V shed 4 bases and J 0 bases; nucleotides not matched to a gene: 3. CDR1 and CDR2 from the germline V gene are LGHNA and YSLEER. CDR3 length equals 15 residues. The DNA for the CDR3 is TGCGCCAGCAGCCCAGGACAGGGGGACTCCTACGAGCAGTACTTC. Residues: CASSPGQGDSYEQYF.

This chain links TRBV4-1 with TRBJ1-5; D unclear. In germline, CDR1 is MGHRA, CDR2 YSYEKL. The CDR3 is 13 amino acids. Trimming removed 3 bases from V and 5 bases from J, with 8 bases in between. DNA for the CDR3: TGCGCCAGCAGCCAGTGGGAGGATCAGCCCCAGCATTTT. It is translated as CASSQWEDQPQHF.

The CDR3 coding sequence is TGTGCCACCAGCAGATCCGCAGGGGGTGGGGCCAACGTCCTGACTTTC. Amino acids: CATSRSAGGGANVLTF. The V call is TRBV15, the J call TRBJ2-6; 7 bases match TRBD1. V lost 2 bases to trimming and J lost 3 bases; unmatched junction nucleotides: 4. The CDR3 length is 16 residues. CDR1 is LNHNV and CDR2 is YYDKDF in the germline V gene (reference sequence).